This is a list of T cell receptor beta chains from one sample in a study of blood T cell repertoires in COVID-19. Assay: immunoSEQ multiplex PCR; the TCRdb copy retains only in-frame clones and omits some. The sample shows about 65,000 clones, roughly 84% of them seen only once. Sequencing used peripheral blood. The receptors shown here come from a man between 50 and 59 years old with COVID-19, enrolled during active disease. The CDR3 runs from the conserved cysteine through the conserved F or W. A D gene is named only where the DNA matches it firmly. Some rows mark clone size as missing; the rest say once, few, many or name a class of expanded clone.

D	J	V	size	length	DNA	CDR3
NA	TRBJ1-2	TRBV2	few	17	TGTGCCAGCAGTGAAGGGGCAGGGTCCCCTACTGGTTATGGCTACACCTTC	CASSEGAGSPTGYGYTF
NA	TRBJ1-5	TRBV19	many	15	TGTGCCAGTAGTATAAGCGTGGGAGGGAGTCAGCCCCAGCATTTT	CASSISVGGSQPQHF
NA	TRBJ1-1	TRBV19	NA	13	TGTGCCAGTAGTTCGGACAGAAACACTGAAGCTTTCTTT	CASSSDRNTEAFF
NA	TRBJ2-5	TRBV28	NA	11	TGTGCCAGCAGTTCCTTGGAGACCCAGTACTTC	CASSSLETQYF
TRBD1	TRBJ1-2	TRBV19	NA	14	TGTGCCAGTAGACAAGTGACAGGGCACTATGGCTACACCTTC	CASRQVTGHYGYTF
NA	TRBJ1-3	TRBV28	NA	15	TGTGCCAGCAGAATCACAGGGCTATCTGGAAACACCATATATTTT	CASRITGLSGNTIYF
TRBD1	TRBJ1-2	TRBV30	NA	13	TGTGCCTGGAGTAGACAGGGGCCCTATGGCTACACCTTC	CAWSRQGPYGYTF
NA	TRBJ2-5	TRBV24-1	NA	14	TGTGCCACCAGTGGTAACAGGGTCACGGAGACCCAGTACTTC	CATSGNRVTETQYF
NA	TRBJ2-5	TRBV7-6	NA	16	TGTGCCAGCAGCCCCCAGGCCCTTGGGAGACAAGAGACCCAGTACTTC	CASSPQALGRQETQYF
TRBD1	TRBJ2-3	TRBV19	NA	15	TGTGCCAGTAGTAACAGGGGGTCCTTCACAGATACGCAGTATTTT	CASSNRGSFTDTQYF
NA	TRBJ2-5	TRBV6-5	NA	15	TGTGCCAGCAGTCTCGGCCAGGGTGGGAGGGAGACCCAGTACTTC	CASSLGQGGRETQYF
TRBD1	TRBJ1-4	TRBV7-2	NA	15	TGTGCCAGCAGCTTGGGACAGGGGGCATATGAAAAACTGTTTTTT	CASSLGQGAYEKLFF
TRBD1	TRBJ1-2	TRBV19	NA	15	TGTGCCAGTAGTCCGGGGACAGGTTTTAACTATGGCTACACCTTC	CASSPGTGFNYGYTF
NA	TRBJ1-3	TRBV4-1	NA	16	TGCGCCAGCAGCCAAGAGGAGCGACTCTTTGGAAACACCATATATTTT	CASSQEERLFGNTIYF
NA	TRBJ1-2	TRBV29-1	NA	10	TGCAGCTCGGACCCGGGGGGCTACACCTTC	CSSDPGGYTF
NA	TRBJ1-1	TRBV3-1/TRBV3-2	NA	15	TGTGCCAGCAGCGGGCCGGGACGGGGAGGGACTGAAGCTTTCTTT	CASSGPGRGGTEAFF
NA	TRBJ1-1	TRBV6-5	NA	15	TGTGCCAGCAGCAACAGCCGGACTTCGAACACTGAAGCTTTCTTT	CASSNSRTSNTEAFF
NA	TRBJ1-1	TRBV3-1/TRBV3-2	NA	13	TGTGCCAGCAACCTCGGAGGGAACACTGAAGCTTTCTTT	CASNLGGNTEAFF
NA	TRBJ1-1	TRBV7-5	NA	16	TGTGCCAGAAGCTTAATACAGGGGCCACCGAACACTGAAGCTTTCTTT	CARSLIQGPPNTEAFF
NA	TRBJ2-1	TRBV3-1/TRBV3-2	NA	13	TGTGCCAGCAGCCAAGTAAGAGTCAATGAGCAGTTCTTC	CASSQVRVNEQFF
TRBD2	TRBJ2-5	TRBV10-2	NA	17	TGCGCCAGCAGTATCGGGACTAGCGGGAGGGCCCGGGAGACCCAGTACTTC	CASSIGTSGRARETQYF
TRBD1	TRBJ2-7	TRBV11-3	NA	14	TGTGCCAGCAGCAGCAGGGACAGAGTCTACGAGCAGTACTTC	CASSSRDRVYEQYF
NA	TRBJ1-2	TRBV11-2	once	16	TGTGCCAGCAGCTTAGATCTTGGGGGCTCCCTTTATGGCTACACCTTC	CASSLDLGGSLYGYTF
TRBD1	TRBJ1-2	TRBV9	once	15	TGTGCCAGCAGCGCAACCCCACAGGGGGAATATGGCTACACCTTC	CASSATPQGEYGYTF
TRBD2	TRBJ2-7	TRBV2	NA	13	TGTGCCAGCAGTGGACTAGCGGGTTACGAGCAGTACTTC	CASSGLAGYEQYF
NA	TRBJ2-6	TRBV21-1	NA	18	TGTGCCAGCAGCAAAGATGTGGAGGGGGCGGCTGGGGCCAACGTCCTGACTTTC	CASSKDVEGAAGANVLTF
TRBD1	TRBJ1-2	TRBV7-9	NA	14	TGTGCCAGCACTACAGGGGTCATTAACTATGGCTACACCTTC	CASTTGVINYGYTF
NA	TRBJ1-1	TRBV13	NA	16	TGTGCCAGCAGCGCCTCCCTACAGGGAATGAACACTGAAGCTTTCTTT	CASSASLQGMNTEAFF
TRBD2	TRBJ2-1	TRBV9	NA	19	TGTGCCAGCAGCCAGAGACTAGCGGGAGACAACCGGGGGCTGCGTGAGCAGTTCTTC	CASSQRLAGDNRGLREQFF
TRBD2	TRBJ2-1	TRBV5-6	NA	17	TGTGCCAGCAGCATCGGACTAGCGGGAACTTCCTACAATGAGCAGTTCTTC	CASSIGLAGTSYNEQFF
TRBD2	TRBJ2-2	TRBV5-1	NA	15	TGCGCCAGCAGCGGGACTAGCGGGAGTACCGGGGAGCTGTTTTTT	CASSGTSGSTGELFF
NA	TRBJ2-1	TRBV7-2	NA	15	TGTGCCAGCAGCACCAGGGGCGGAGATGTGGATGAGCAGTTCTTC	CASSTRGGDVDEQFF
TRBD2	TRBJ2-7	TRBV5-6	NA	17	TGTGCCAGCAGCTTGCGACTAGCGGGAAGATCCTCCTACGAGCAGTACTTC	CASSLRLAGRSSYEQYF
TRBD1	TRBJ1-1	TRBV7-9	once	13	TGTGCCAGCAGCTTAAAGGGGGCTACTGAAGCTTTCTTT	CASSLKGATEAFF
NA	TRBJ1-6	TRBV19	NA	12	TGTGCCAGTAGTATCCAGGGTTCACCCCTCCACTTT	CASSIQGSPLHF
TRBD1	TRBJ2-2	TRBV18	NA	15	TGTGCCAGCTCACCGGGACAGGGGGCTTCCGGGGAGCTGTTTTTT	CASSPGQGASGELFF
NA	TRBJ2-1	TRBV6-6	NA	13	TGTGCCAGCAGTCCCGGACTCTACAATGAGCAGTTCTTC	CASSPGLYNEQFF
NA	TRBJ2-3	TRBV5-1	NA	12	TGCGCCAGCAAATTATCGACAGATACGCAGTATTTT	CASKLSTDTQYF
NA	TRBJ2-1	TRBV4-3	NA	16	TGCGCCAGCAGCCAACCTCCTCGTGCGGGATCCAATGAGCAGTTCTTC	CASSQPPRAGSNEQFF
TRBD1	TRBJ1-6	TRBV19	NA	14	TGTGCCAGTTCCGGGACAGGGGGTAATTCACCCCTCCACTTT	CASSGTGGNSPLHF
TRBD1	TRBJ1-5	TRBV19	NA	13	TGTGCCAGTAGCACGGACAGGAATCAGCCCCAGCATTTT	CASSTDRNQPQHF
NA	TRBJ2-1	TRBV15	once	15	TGTGCCACCAGCCTAGGAGGGGTGATGGTCAATGAGCAGTTCTTC	CATSLGGVMVNEQFF